This T cell receptor (beta chain) was found in a study of blood T cell repertoires in COVID-19. Study information: The samples span acute and convalescent COVID-19 from the United States, Italy and Spain. T cells, B-cell-depleted T cells, or PBMCs supplied cDNA or gDNA.

Germline V gives CDR1 SGHRS, CDR2 YFSETQ. CDR3 length equals 16 residues. The J segment lost 4 bases and the V segment lost 4 bases, leaving 6 bases of the junction unmatched. Sequenced by immunoSEQ multiplex PCR; TCRdb stores in-frame clones only, minus some. The table has approximately 210,000 clones, roughly 78% seen once. This sequence joins TRBV5-1 and TRBJ2-3; 13 bases agree with TRBD2. Sequenced input: peripheral blood. The sequence came from a woman in her 40s with acute or convalescent COVID-19. CDR3 DNA sequence: TGCGCCAGCAGCCCACTAGCGGGGGGGGCCGCAGATACGCAGTATTTT. It specifies CASSPLAGGAADTQYF.